This passage covers 28 T cell receptor beta chains from one sample sequenced in a study of blood T cell repertoires in COVID-19. The table came from immunoSEQ multiplex PCR; TCRdb's copy has only in-frame clones and leaves some out. The sample lists about 110,000 clones, 65% to 90% occurring once. Sequencing was carried out using peripheral blood. The receptors were gathered from a woman aged 55-69 years with acute or convalescent COVID-19.

This chain connects TRBV9 to TRBJ1-3; possibly TRBD1 for D (5 bases). The CDR3 runs 16 residues. Germline V lookup: CDR1 SGDLS, CDR2 YYNGEE. Trimming took off 0 bases at V and 4 bases at J, with 14 bases between the two ends. DNA of the CDR3: TGTGCCAGCAGCGTAGGGGGATCGGGGGTCGGAAACACCATATATTTT. It encodes CASSVGGSGVGNTIYF. The full variable domain, rest sourced from reference TRBV9 and TRBJ1-3, is DSGVTQTPKHLITATGQRVTLRCSPRSGDLSVYWYQQSLDQGLQFLIQYYNGEERAKGNILERFSAQQFPDLHSELNLSSLELGDSALYFCASSVGGSGVGNTIYFGEGSWLTVV.

The chain uses TRBV6-1 and TRBJ2-7, with 10 bases matching TRBD1. With V trimmed by 0 bases and J by 5 bases, 7 bases remained unmatched. CDR1 is MNHNS and CDR2 is SASEGT in the germline V gene. The CDR3 is 16 amino acids. CDR3 sequence (DNA): TGTGCCAGCAGTGAAGCCTCCGGGACAGGGGCTAACGAGCAGTACTTC. Translation: CASSEASGTGANEQYF.

The rearrangement links TRBV9 to TRBJ2-3; possibly TRBD1 for D (5 bases). V was clipped by 0 bases and J by 0 bases, with 8 bases between them. The CDR3 totals 15 residues. Germline V CDR1 and CDR2: SGDLS, YYNGEE. The CDR3 sequence is CASSVGGGSTDTQYF. The CDR3 DNA reads TGTGCCAGCAGCGTAGGGGGCGGTAGCACAGATACGCAGTATTTT.

The chain carries TRBV5-4 and TRBJ2-3; 11 bases match TRBD1. CDR1 is SGHNT and CDR2 is YYREEE in the germline V gene (reference sequence). J gave up 4 bases and V 7 bases, and 8 bases lay outside the gene matches. The CDR3 consists of 15 residues. The CDR3 region is CASYGQGASADTQYF. The CDR3 DNA reads TGTGCCAGCTACGGACAGGGGGCATCAGCAGATACGCAGTATTTT.

This chain joins TRBV6-5 and TRBJ2-7; D unresolved. The germline gives CDR1 MNHEY, CDR2 SVGAGI. The CDR3 is 12 amino acids. Trimming removed 10 bases at V and 0 bases at J, with 10 bases between. The CDR3 DNA reads as TGTGCCACGGCGGCAAGCTCCTACGAGCAGTACTTC. It encodes CATAASSYEQYF.

This clone has just one count. V is TRBV5-4 and J is TRBJ2-7; a possible D gene is TRBD2 (6 bases). With 4 bases removed from V and 1 base from J, the gap between germline ends came to 15 bases. This CDR3 region has 15 residues. Looked up from germline, CDR1 is SGHNT and CDR2 is YYREEE (reference sequence). In nucleotides, the CDR3 is TGTGCCAGCAGCGGCCGGGACTTACCGTCCTACGAGCAGTACTTC. Translation: CASSGRDLPSYEQYF.

The J gene is TRBJ2-1, the V gene TRBV5-1, with 8 positions matching TRBD2. This CDR3 has 16 amino acids. The germline CDR1 and CDR2 sequences are SGHRS and YFSETQ. Losses at the gene ends were 4 bases for V and 8 bases for J; bases not matched to a gene: 14. Here the CDR3 DNA reads TGCGCCAGCAGCCGGGGGGGGACCTCCCTCGTCGATGAGCAGTTCTTC. This encodes CASSRGGTSLVDEQFF.

The chain employs TRBV19 and TRBJ1-2, with unresolved D. Germline V gives CDR1 LNHDA, CDR2 SQIVND (reference sequence). With 7 bases removed from V and 5 bases from J, the gap between germline ends came to 14 bases. This CDR3 has 13 amino acids. Written as DNA, the CDR3 is TGTGCCAGTACCTCAGAAGCGTGGTATGGCTACACCTTC. Amino acid sequence: CASTSEAWYGYTF.

The chain couples TRBV18 to TRBJ1-1, with TRBD1 identical over 7 bases. J was trimmed by 1 base and V by 5 bases; bases with no gene match: 4. This CDR3 is built from 14 residues. The germline V gene has CDR1 KGHSH and CDR2 LQKENI. CDR3 bases: TGTGCCAGCTCATCTGGACAGGCGAACACTGAAGCTTTCTTT. Translated, it gives CASSSGQANTEAFF.

J is TRBJ2-5 and V is TRBV3-1 (or the pseudogene TRBV3-2); possibly TRBD1 for D (5 bases). Per the germline V gene, CDR1 is LGHDT and CDR2 is YNNKEL (reference sequence). The germline V and J ends were trimmed by 1 base and 3 bases, with 18 bases remaining between them. This CDR3 has 17 residues. The CDR3 reads CASSQGRGLPQKETQYF. The CDR3 DNA reads as TGTGCCAGCAGCCAAGGAAGGGGCCTCCCTCAAAAAGAGACCCAGTACTTC.

In DNA, the CDR3 is TGCAGCGTTGGAGCGGGGCAGAAAGAACAAGAGACCCAGTACTTC. It translates to CSVGAGQKEQETQYF. The J gene is TRBJ2-5, the V gene TRBV29-1; 7 positions agree with TRBD2. With V trimmed by 4 bases and J by 2 bases, 10 bases remained unmatched. CDR1 and CDR2 from the germline V gene are SQVTM and ANQGSEA. This CDR3 has 15 amino acids. Together with reference TRBV29-1 and TRBJ2-5, the CDR3 gives the full variable domain: SAVISQKPSRDICQRGTSLTIQCQVDSQVTMMFWYRQQPGQSLTLIATANQGSEATYESGFVIDKFPISRPNLTFSTLTVSNMSPEDSSIYLCSVGAGQKEQETQYFGPGTRLLVL.

This chain connects TRBV5-1 to TRBJ2-3; 7 nucleotides align to TRBD2. J lost 0 bases, V lost 4 bases, and 5 bases had no gene match. The CDR3 loop spans 15 amino acids. The germline CDR1 and CDR2 sequences are SGHRS and YFSETQ. CDR3 coding DNA: TGCGCCAGCAGCCCGTGGACTAGGAGCACAGATACGCAGTATTTT. This gives the protein CASSPWTRSTDTQYF. The full variable domain, with the rest looked up from reference TRBV5-1 and TRBJ2-3, is KAGVTQTPRYLIKTRGQQVTLSCSPISGHRSVSWYQQTPGQGLQFLFEYFSETQRNKGNFPGRFSGRQFSNSRSEMNVSTLELGDSALYLCASSPWTRSTDTQYFGPGTRLTVL.

V gene TRBV29-1 combines with J gene TRBJ2-7; 7 bases agree with TRBD1. CDR3 size: 13 residues. V lost 3 bases to trimming and J lost 5 bases; unmatched junction nucleotides: 7. From germline, CDR1 is SQVTM and CDR2 ANQGSEA. In DNA form, the CDR3 reads TGCAGCGTTGAGACAGGGTTTCGGGACGAGCAGTACTTC. This sequence encodes CSVETGFRDEQYF.

The DNA of the CDR3 is TGTGCCAGCAGCTTAGGGGACAGGGGGAGGTTCTTC. Encoded protein: CASSLGDRGRFF. V and J are TRBV7-9 and TRBJ2-1; 11 bases fit TRBD1. CDR1 and CDR2 (germline): SEHNR, FQNEAQ (reference sequence). Germline trimming cut 1 base from V and 15 bases from J; bases unmatched to any gene: 2. The CDR3 has 12 residues.

The chain has TRBV3-1 (or the pseudogene TRBV3-2) and TRBJ2-5; the D is unclear. The CDR3 length is 14 residues. The V gene lost 5 bases and the J gene lost 3 bases, with 13 bases spanning the gap. CDR1 and CDR2 (germline): LGHDT, YNNKEL (reference sequence). CDR3 DNA sequence: TGTGCCAGCAGCTTCGACTCTTTCGAAGAGACCCAGTACTTC. As protein: CASSFDSFEETQYF.

This chain links TRBV27 with TRBJ1-2; perhaps TRBD1 as D (5 bases). This CDR3 is built from 13 residues. V lost 2 bases and J 4 bases, leaving 8 bases between the germline ends. Germline loops: CDR1 MNHEY, CDR2 SMNVEV (reference sequence). The CDR3 DNA reads as TGTGCCAGCAGTTTACTCCAGGGCTATGGCTACACCTTC. Amino acids: CASSLLQGYGYTF.

The V gene is TRBV4-3, the J gene TRBJ2-3; 8 nucleotides align to TRBD2. V lost 1 base and J lost 2; bases outside the gene matches: 11. Germline CDR1 and CDR2: LGHNA and YSLEER. The CDR3 totals 18 residues. CDR3 loop: CASSQVYAAGGLTDTQYF. CDR3 in DNA: TGCGCCAGCAGCCAAGTCTATGCTGCGGGGGGACTCACAGATACGCAGTATTTT.

The chain combines TRBV7-9 with TRBJ1-2, with 8 nucleotides matching TRBD1. Losses at the gene ends were 4 bases for V and 4 bases for J; bases not matched to a gene: 8. The CDR3 totals 15 residues. CDR1 and CDR2 (germline): SEHNR, FQNEAQ (reference sequence). The CDR3, as DNA: TGTGCCAGCAGCTCCAGGGGGCGCGGGACCTATGGCTACACCTTC. Protein sequence: CASSSRGRGTYGYTF.

V and J are TRBV11-2 and TRBJ1-6; D is undetermined. The CDR3 loop spans 16 amino acids. The V gene lost 6 bases and the J gene lost 0 bases, with 12 bases spanning the gap. Looked up from germline, CDR1 is SGHAT and CDR2 is FQNNGV. The CDR3, as DNA: TGTGCCAGCAGTGCAATGGGGAGCTCCTATAATTCACCCCTCCACTTT. The encoded protein is CASSAMGSSYNSPLHF.

This clone showed up just a few times. The V gene is TRBV11-3, the J gene TRBJ2-7; TRBD1 is a possible D gene (6 bases). Germline loops: CDR1 SGHNT, CDR2 YENEEA. The CDR3 covers 15 residues. The ends were cut back, 4 bases at V and 1 base at J, with 14 bases in the middle. CDR3 coding DNA: TGTGCCAGCAGCTCCGGACAGAGAGCATCCTACGAGCAGTACTTC. It yields the protein CASSSGQRASYEQYF.

The count of this clone is one. V and J are TRBV5-6 and TRBJ1-5, with TRBD1 matching over 8 bases. This CDR3 comprises 18 residues. The germline V gene has CDR1 SGHDT and CDR2 YYEEEE. Trimming at V came to 4 bases and at J to 0 bases, leaving 12 bases not matched to a gene. CDR3 nucleotides: TGTGCCAGCAGCCGACGACAGGGGACCTTTTATAGCAATCAGCCCCAGCATTTT. This translates into CASSRRQGTFYSNQPQHF.

The chain uses TRBV30 and TRBJ1-2; 7 bases are a match to TRBD1. Germline V CDR1 and CDR2: GTSNPN, SVGIG (reference sequence). The CDR3 consists of 14 residues. Germline trimming cut 7 bases from V and 4 bases from J; bases unmatched to any gene: 12. The chain's CDR3 is CAFDLFRGTYGYTF. The CDR3 DNA follows: TGTGCCTTCGACCTTTTCAGGGGGACCTATGGCTACACCTTC.

A remark on this clone: Additional DNA sequences in this sample encode the identical CDR3. The rearrangement links TRBV15 to TRBJ2-1; 11 bases match TRBD1. Per germline, CDR1 LNHNV and CDR2 YYDKDF (reference sequence). CDR3 length equals 15 residues. Trimming took 0 bases from V and 7 from J; bases not matched to a gene: 2. DNA for the CDR3: TGTGCCACCAGCAGAGAAGGGACAGGGGGTAATGAGCAGTTCTTC. It specifies CATSREGTGGNEQFF.

This clone was observed a handful of times. The chain links TRBV7-9 to TRBJ1-2; no definite D call. In germline, CDR1 is SEHNR, CDR2 FQNEAQ (reference sequence). The CDR3 is 14 residues long. V was cut by 1 base and J by 2 bases, with 8 bases left in between. CDR3 nucleotide sequence: TGTGCCAGCAGCTTAGGGTTGCAGAACTATGGCTACACCTTC. Translation: CASSLGLQNYGYTF.

The V and J genes are TRBV19 and TRBJ1-3; 9 bases are a match to TRBD1. This CDR3 has 15 residues. The V segment lost 11 bases and the J segment 4 bases; nucleotides outside the gene matches: 12. Germline CDR1 is LNHDA and CDR2 is SQIVND (reference sequence). CDR3 bases: TGTGCCGCCAAAACCGGGACAGGGTCAGGAAACACCATATATTTT. It specifies CAAKTGTGSGNTIYF. Full variable domain (missing parts from reference TRBV19 and TRBJ1-3): DGGITQSPKYLFRKEGQNVTLSCEQNLNHDAMYWYRQDPGQGLRLIYYSQIVNDFQKGDIAEGYSVSREKKESFPLTVTSAQKNPTAFYLCAAKTGTGSGNTIYFGEGSWLTVV.

The chain recombines TRBV13 with TRBJ2-7, with a possible D match to TRBD1 (6 bases). V shed 5 bases and J shed 4 bases, with 18 bases lying between them. The CDR3 is 15 residues long. Per the germline V gene, CDR1 is PRHDT and CDR2 is FYEKMQ (reference sequence). In DNA form, the CDR3 reads TGTGCCAGCAGCCCTAGGGGACACCCTGAGTACGAGCAGTACTTC. Its protein product is CASSPRGHPEYEQYF.

The chain carries TRBV15 and TRBJ1-1, with D possibly being TRBD1 (6 bases). This CDR3 comprises 16 residues. Germline-derived CDR1 and CDR2 are LNHNV and YYDKDF (reference sequence). Trimming left V 1 base short and J 1 base short, with 13 bases between. Here the CDR3 reads CATSRGTTGRNTEAFF. The CDR3 DNA follows: TGTGCCACCAGCAGAGGAACGACAGGAAGGAACACTGAAGCTTTCTTT.

This clone appeared once. V is TRBV5-4 and J is TRBJ2-5; 7 nucleotides match TRBD2. Looked up from germline, CDR1 is SGHNT and CDR2 is YYREEE (reference sequence). The CDR3 contains 15 residues. With V trimmed by 4 bases and J by 2 bases, 8 bases remained unmatched. CDR3 DNA sequence: TGTGCCAGCAGCCTGCCTGCGGGGGAGCAAGAGACCCAGTACTTC. This gives the protein CASSLPAGEQETQYF.